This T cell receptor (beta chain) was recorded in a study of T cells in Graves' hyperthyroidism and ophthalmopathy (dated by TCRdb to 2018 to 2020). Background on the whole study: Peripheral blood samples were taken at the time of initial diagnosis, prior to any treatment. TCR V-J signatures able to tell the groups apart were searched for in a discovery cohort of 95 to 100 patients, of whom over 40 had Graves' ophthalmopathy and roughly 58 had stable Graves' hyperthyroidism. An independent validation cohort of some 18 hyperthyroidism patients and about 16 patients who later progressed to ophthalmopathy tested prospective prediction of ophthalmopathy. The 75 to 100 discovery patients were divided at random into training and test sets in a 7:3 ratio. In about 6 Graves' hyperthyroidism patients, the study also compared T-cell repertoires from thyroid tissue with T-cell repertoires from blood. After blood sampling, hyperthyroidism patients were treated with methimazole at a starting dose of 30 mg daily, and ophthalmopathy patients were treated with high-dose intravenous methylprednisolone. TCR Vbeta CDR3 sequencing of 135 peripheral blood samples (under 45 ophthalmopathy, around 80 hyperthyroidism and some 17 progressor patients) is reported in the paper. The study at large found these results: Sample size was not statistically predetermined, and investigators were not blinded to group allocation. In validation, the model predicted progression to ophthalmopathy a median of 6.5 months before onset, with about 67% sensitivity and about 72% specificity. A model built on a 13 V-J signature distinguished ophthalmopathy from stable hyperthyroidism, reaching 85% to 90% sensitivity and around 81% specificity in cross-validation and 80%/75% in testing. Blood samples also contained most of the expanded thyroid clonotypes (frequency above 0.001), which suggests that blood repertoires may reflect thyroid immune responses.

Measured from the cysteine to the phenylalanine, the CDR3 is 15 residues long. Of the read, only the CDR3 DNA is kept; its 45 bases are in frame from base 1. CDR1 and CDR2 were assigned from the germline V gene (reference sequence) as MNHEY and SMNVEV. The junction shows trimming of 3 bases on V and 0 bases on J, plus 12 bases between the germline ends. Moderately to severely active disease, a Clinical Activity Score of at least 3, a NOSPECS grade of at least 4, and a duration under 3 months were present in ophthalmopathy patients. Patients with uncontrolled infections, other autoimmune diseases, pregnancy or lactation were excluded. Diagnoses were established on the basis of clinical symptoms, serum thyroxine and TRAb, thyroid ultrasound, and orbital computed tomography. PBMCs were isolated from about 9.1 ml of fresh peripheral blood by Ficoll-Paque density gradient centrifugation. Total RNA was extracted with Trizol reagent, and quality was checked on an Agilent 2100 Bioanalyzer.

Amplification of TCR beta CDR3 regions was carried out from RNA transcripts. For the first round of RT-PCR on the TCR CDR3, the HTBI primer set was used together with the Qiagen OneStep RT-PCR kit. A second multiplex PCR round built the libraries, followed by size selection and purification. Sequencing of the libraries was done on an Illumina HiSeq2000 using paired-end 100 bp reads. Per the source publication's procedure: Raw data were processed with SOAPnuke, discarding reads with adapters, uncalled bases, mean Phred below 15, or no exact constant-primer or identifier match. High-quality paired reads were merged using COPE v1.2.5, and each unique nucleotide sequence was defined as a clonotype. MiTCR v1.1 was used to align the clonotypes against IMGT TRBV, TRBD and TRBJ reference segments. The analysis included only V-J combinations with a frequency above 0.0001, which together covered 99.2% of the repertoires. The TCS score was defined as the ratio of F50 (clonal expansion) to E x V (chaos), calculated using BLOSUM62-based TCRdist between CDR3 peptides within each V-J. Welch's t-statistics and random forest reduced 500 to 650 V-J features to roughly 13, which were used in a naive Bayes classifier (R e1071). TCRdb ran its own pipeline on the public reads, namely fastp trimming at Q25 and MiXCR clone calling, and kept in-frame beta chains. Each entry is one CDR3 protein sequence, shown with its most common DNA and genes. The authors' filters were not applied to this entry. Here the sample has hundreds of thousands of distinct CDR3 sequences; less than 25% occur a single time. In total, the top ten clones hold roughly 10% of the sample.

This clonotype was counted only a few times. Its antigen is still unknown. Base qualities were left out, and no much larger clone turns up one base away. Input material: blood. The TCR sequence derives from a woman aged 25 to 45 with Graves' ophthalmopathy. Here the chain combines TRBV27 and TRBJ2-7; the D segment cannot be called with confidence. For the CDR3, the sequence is CASSFRRPDSYEQYF. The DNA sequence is TGTGCCAGCAGTTTCCGCAGGCCCGACTCCTACGAGCAGTACTTC.